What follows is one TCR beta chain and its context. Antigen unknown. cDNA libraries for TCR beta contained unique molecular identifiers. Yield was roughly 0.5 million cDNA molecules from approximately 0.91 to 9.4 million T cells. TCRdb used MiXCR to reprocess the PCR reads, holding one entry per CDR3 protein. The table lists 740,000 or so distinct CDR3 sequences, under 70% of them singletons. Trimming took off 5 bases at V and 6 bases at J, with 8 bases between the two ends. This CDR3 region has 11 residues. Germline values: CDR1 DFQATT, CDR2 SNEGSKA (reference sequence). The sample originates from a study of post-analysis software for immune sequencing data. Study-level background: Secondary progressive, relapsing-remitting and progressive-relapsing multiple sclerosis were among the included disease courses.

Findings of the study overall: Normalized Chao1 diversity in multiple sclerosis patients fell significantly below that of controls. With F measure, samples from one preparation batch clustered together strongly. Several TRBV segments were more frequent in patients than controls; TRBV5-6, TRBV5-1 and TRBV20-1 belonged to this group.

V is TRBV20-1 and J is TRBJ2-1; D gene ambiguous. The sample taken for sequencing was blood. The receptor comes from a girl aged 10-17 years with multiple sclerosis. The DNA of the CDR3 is TGCAGTGCTTGGATCGGCAATGAGCAGTTCTTC. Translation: CSAWIGNEQFF.